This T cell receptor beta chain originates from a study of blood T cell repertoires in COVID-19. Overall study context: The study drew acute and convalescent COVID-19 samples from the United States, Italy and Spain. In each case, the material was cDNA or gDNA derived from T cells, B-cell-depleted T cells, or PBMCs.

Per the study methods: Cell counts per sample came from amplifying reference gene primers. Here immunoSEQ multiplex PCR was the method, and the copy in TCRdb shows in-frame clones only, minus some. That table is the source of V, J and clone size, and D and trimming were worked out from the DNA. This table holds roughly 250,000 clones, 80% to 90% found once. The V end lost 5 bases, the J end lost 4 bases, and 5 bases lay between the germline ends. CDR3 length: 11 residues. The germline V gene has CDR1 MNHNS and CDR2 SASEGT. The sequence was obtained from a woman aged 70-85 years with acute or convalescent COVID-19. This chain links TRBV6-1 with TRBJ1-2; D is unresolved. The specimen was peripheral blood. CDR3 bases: TGTGCCAGCAGTCCCTCCTATGGCTACACCTTC. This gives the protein CASSPSYGYTF.